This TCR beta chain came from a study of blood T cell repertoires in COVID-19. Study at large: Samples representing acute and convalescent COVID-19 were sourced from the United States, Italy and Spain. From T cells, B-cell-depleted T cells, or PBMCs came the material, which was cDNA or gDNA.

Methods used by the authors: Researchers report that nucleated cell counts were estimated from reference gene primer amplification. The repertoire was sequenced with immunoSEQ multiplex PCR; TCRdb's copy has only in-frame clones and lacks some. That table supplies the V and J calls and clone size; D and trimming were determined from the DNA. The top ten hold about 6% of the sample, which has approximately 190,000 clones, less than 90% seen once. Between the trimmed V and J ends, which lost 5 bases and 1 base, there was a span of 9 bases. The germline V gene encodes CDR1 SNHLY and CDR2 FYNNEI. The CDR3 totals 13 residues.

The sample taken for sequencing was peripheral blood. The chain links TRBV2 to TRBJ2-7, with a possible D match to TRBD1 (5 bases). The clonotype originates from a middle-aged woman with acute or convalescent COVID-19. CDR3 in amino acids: CASSPRQSYEQYF. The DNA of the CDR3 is TGTGCCAGCAGTCCGAGACAGTCCTACGAGCAGTACTTC.